This entry lists 10 T cell receptor beta chains sequenced from one sample in a study of blood T cell repertoires in COVID-19. Profiling relied on immunoSEQ multiplex PCR, and the TCRdb table lists in-frame clones only, not all of them. The sample includes fewer than 300,000 clones, under 85% of them seen just once. The sample consisted of peripheral blood. The receptors stem from a human donor with COVID-19, enrolled during active disease. The donor label of this sample is uncertain.

This chain joins TRBV5-1 and TRBJ2-7, with TRBD2 matching over 7 bases. Germline V lookup: CDR1 SGHRS, CDR2 YFSETQ. Losses at the gene ends were 5 bases for V and 3 bases for J; bases not matched to a gene: 11. The CDR3 is 15 amino acids. CDR3 bases: TGCGCCAGCAGATACAATAGCGGGCCTAACTACGAGCAGTACTTC. It codes for CASRYNSGPNYEQYF.

This chain connects TRBV19 to TRBJ1-1, with D unclear. Germline V gene data show CDR1 as LNHDA and CDR2 as SQIVND (reference sequence). Trimming cost V 7 bases and J 2 bases, with 17 bases left between them. The CDR3 consists of 15 residues. As DNA, the CDR3 is TGTGCCAGTACTCCCCCCCACAGAGTAAACACTGAAGCTTTCTTT. It translates to CASTPPHRVNTEAFF. Looking up the rest from reference TRBV19 and TRBJ1-1 gives the full variable domain: DGGITQSPKYLFRKEGQNVTLSCEQNLNHDAMYWYRQDPGQGLRLIYYSQIVNDFQKGDIAEGYSVSREKKESFPLTVTSAQKNPTAFYLCASTPPHRVNTEAFFGQGTRLTVV.

J is TRBJ1-5 and V is TRBV13; the D gene is possibly TRBD1 (6 bases). Trimming left V 3 bases short and J 0 bases short, with 21 bases between. In germline, CDR1 is PRHDT, CDR2 FYEKMQ (reference sequence). The length of the CDR3 is 19 residues. CDR3 region: CASSLARTEGDPSNQPQHF. As DNA, the CDR3 is TGTGCCAGCAGCTTGGCCCGGACAGAGGGGGACCCTAGCAATCAGCCCCAGCATTTT.

The DNA of the CDR3 is TGTGCCAGCAGTTTGTGGGCAGGGGATGGCTACACCTTC. Its protein is CASSLWAGDGYTF. The chain combines TRBV28 with TRBJ1-2; D possibly corresponds to TRBD1 (6 bases). Germline V gene sequence: CDR1 MDHEN, CDR2 SYDVKM. There are 13 residues in the CDR3. Between the trimmed V and J ends, which lost 3 bases and 6 bases, there was a span of 11 bases.

Note on this clone: This specimen includes other DNA sequences encoding the same CDR3. J is TRBJ1-5 and V is TRBV28; unclear D gene. V was shortened by 2 bases and J by 0 bases, with 8 bases between the two germline ends. Germline CDR1 is MDHEN and CDR2 is SYDVKM. The CDR3 spans 15 residues. In nucleotides, the CDR3 is TGTGCCAGCAGTTTAACCGGTGATAGCAATCAGCCCCAGCATTTT. This translates into CASSLTGDSNQPQHF.

The chain couples TRBV5-1 to TRBJ2-5; no definite D call. CDR1 and CDR2 (germline): SGHRS, YFSETQ. V lost 5 bases and J lost 1, with 9 bases in between. This CDR3 region has 13 residues. For the CDR3, the DNA is TGCGCCAGCAGTTGGCGCGGCCAAGAGACCCAGTACTTC. As protein: CASSWRGQETQYF. The variable domain in full, with the rest retrieved from reference TRBV5-1 and TRBJ2-5, is KAGVTQTPRYLIKTRGQQVTLSCSPISGHRSVSWYQQTPGQGLQFLFEYFSETQRNKGNFPGRFSGRQFSNSRSEMNVSTLELGDSALYLCASSWRGQETQYFGPGTRLLVL.

The chain is built from TRBV20-1 and TRBJ1-1; 7 nucleotides line up with TRBD1. Germline lookup yields CDR1 DFQATT and CDR2 SNEGSKA (reference sequence). V lost 3 bases, J lost 3 bases, and 13 bases stayed unmatched. The CDR3 extends over 16 amino acids. CDR3 nucleotides: TGCAGTGCTAGTCAGGGGGAAGGTTTATGGGACACTGAAGCTTTCTTT. Residues: CSASQGEGLWDTEAFF.

The V and J genes are TRBV7-9 and TRBJ2-2; D is uncertain. Trimming cost V 3 bases and J 7 bases, with 12 bases left between them. The CDR3 has 14 amino acids. Germline V gene data show CDR1 as SEHNR and CDR2 as FQNEAQ (reference sequence). CDR3 bases: TGTGCCAGCAGCTTCGAAATCGGTCACGGGGAGCTGTTTTTT. Translating it yields CASSFEIGHGELFF. The full variable domain, rest sourced from reference TRBV7-9 and TRBJ2-2, is DTGVSQNPRHKITKRGQNVTFRCDPISEHNRLYWYRQTLGQGPEFLTYFQNEAQLEKSRLLSDRFSAERPKGSFSTLEIQRTEQGDSAMYLCASSFEIGHGELFFGEGSRLTVL.

Worth noting for this clone: The same CDR3 arises from other DNA sequences in this sample as well. This rearrangement joins TRBV30 to TRBJ2-5, with 8 bases lining up with TRBD1. The CDR3 spans 12 residues. Losses at the gene ends were 2 bases for V and 5 bases for J; bases not matched to a gene: 1. CDR1 and CDR2 from the germline V gene are GTSNPN and SVGIG (reference sequence). The CDR3 DNA follows: TGTGCCTGGAGTCACAGGGGGGAGACCCAGTACTTC. This gives the protein CAWSHRGETQYF.

The genes are TRBV4-3 and TRBJ2-3; 7 nucleotides line up with TRBD2. V was pared by 3 bases and J by 4 bases, with 16 bases of the junction left unmatched. CDR1 LGHNA and CDR2 YSLEER come from the germline V gene. The CDR3 runs to 18 residues. The CDR3 bases are TGCGCCAGCAGCCACCACGGAGGGGCGGGAGATCGCTCAGATACGCAGTATTTT. Translated, it gives CASSHHGGAGDRSDTQYF.